This T cell receptor (beta chain) was captured by sequencing in a study of T cell repertoires in cytomegalovirus infection. Study in general: Based on public TCR beta signatures, there were indications of CMV infection and of a matching HLA type. Study-level results: Identification of carriers of CMV plus the relevant HLA was performed using cumulative public TCR beta family frequency. HLA-C-restricted TCR beta clonotypes specific for CMV led the ex vivo response.

TCRdb reprocessed the reads with MiXCR, giving one entry per CDR3 protein. The repertoire holds about 740,000 distinct CDR3 sequences, with 35% to 40% as singletons. This CDR3 comprises 16 residues. Germline lookup yields CDR1 SGHTA and CDR2 FQGNSA. J was trimmed by 2 bases and V by 5 bases; bases with no gene match: 5. This clonotype was counted many times. The antigen is not known. The J gene is TRBJ2-1, the V gene TRBV7-2; 11 nucleotides line up with TRBD2. Sequenced material: PBMCs. The source is a human donor in good health (CMV status not recorded). Some clones in this sample may be carry-over from other donors' samples. The CDR3 DNA reads as TGTGCCAGCAGCGAGCTACTAGCGGGAGCCTACAATGAGCAGTTCTTC. Translating it yields CASSELLAGAYNEQFF.